This T cell receptor (beta chain) was recorded in a study of OX40 agonist ivuxolimab in advanced cancers. The CDR3 sequence is 13 residues long. V was shortened by 8 bases and J by 0 bases, with 11 bases between the two germline ends. CDR1 and CDR2 (germline): SGHKS, YYEKEE (reference sequence). Autoimmune disease history or systemic immunosuppression led to patients being barred. With respect to this clone: Its antigen is as yet unknown.

Sequencing used immunoSEQ multiplex PCR; TCRdb keeps in-frame clones, though not all of them. The sample holds about 64,000 clones; almost 85% are singletons and the top ten take roughly 9.8%. Study-wide findings and caveats: Clonal expansion by week 6 occurred in CD4+ and CD8+ blood T cells (at 0.1 to 3.0 mg/kg).

This TCR derives from an adult with an advanced solid tumor such as melanoma, head and neck, liver or kidney cancer. The chain is built from TRBV5-5 and TRBJ1-2; maybe TRBD1 (6 bases). The input for sequencing was CD4+ or CD8+ T cells sorted from blood, taken in a trial of the OX40 agonist ivuxolimab. CDR3 sequence (DNA): TGTGCCAGTGCGACAGGCGCTAACTATGGCTACACCTTC. This sequence encodes CASATGANYGYTF.